A single sample is the source of the 8 T cell receptor beta chains below, sequenced in a study of tumor-infiltrating lymphocytes in primary liver carcinoma. A primer matching the constant region was used to make TCR beta cDNA from approximately 0.45 ug of total RNA. What produced the TCR beta libraries was three nested multiplex PCR rounds using slightly modified ARM-PCR. Both of the initial two PCR rounds ran for 10 cycles and employed TRBV1-TRBV30 forward primers alongside a C-beta reverse primer. MiXCR was run by TCRdb on the multiplex PCR reads, yielding one entry per CDR3 protein. Of approximately 300,000 distinct CDR3 sequences listed, roughly 60% are singletons. Germline DNA was extracted alongside blood RNA, which was obtained from unsorted whole blood. The material sequenced was peripheral blood. The receptors come from a man in his forties with primary liver carcinoma and hepatitis B virus infection.

For this clonotype: The missing conserved phenylalanine or tryptophan at the end of this CDR3 makes a read error likely. The V and J genes are TRBV30 and TRBJ2-7, with 7 bases matching TRBD2. The germline V gene encodes CDR1 GTSNPN and CDR2 SVGIG (reference sequence). Trimming took 4 bases from V and 6 from J; bases not matched to a gene: 9. The CDR3 covers 13 residues. In nucleotides, the CDR3 is TGTGCCTGGAATTCCGGACTAGAGGGCGAGCAGTACTCC. Its translation: CAWNSGLEGEQYS.

V gene TRBV28 combines with J gene TRBJ2-1; 9 positions match TRBD1. V was clipped by 6 bases and J by 5 bases; unmatched bases: 8. Germline V lookup: CDR1 MDHEN, CDR2 SYDVKM. The CDR3 loop spans 15 amino acids. In nucleotides, the CDR3 is TGTGCCAGCAGCTCGACAGGGGGATTTAACAATGAGCAGTTCTTC. Its protein product is CASSSTGGFNNEQFF.

The chain recombines TRBV5-5 with TRBJ2-7; D gene uncertain. The tail of the sequence fits TRBJ2-5 better, so the J call may be wrong. Germline V gives CDR1 SGHKS, CDR2 YYEKEE (reference sequence). The CDR3 extends over 12 amino acids. CDR3 protein: CASDLGTETQYF. Here the CDR3 DNA reads TGTGCCAGCGACTTGGGTACAGAGACCCAGTACTTC.

To note about this clonotype: Germline is not matched at one junction end, which may reflect a read error. The gene calls are TRBV12-3 or TRBV12-4 and TRBJ1-3; 8 bases fit TRBD1. The CDR3 is 14 amino acids. For the CDR3, the DNA is TGTGCCAGCAGTACAGGGGGAACTGGAAACACTATATGTTTT. It specifies CASSTGGTGNTICF.

This clonotype was seen ten or more times. The genes are TRBV13 and TRBJ2-4; D unresolved. The V gene's germline CDR1 is PRHDT and CDR2 FYEKMQ (reference sequence). Trimming took off 8 bases at V and 3 bases at J, with 8 bases between the two ends. The CDR3 has 12 amino acids. CDR3 region: CASGKDKNIQYF. CDR3 in DNA: TGTGCCAGCGGCAAGGACAAAAACATTCAGTACTTC.

CDR3 bases: TGTGCCAGCAGTTTGTCCGGGGCACGAATGACCCAGTACTTC. Its protein product is CASSLSGARMTQYF. The chain uses TRBV11-3 and TRBJ2-5; D may match TRBD1 or TRBD2 (5 bases each). This CDR3 is built from 14 residues. V gave up 6 bases and J gave up 7 bases, with 18 bases separating them. Looked up from germline, CDR1 is SGHNT and CDR2 is YENEEA. The full variable domain, rest sourced from reference TRBV11-3 and TRBJ2-5, is EAGVVQSPRYKIIEKKQPVAFWCNPISGHNTLYWYLQNLGQGPELLIRYENEEAVDDSQLPKDRFSAERLKGVDSTLKIQPAELGDSAVYLCASSLSGARMTQYFGPGTRLLVL.

The gene calls are TRBV5-4 and TRBJ1-2; D is unresolved. The CDR3 contains 13 residues. Germline-derived CDR1 and CDR2 are SGHNT and YYREEE (reference sequence). CDR3 in amino acids: CASGLDGNYGYTF. Written as DNA, the CDR3 is TGTGCTAGCGGCTTGGACGGGAACTATGGCTACACCTTC. Looking up the rest from reference TRBV5-4 and TRBJ1-2 gives the full variable domain: ETGVTQSPTHLIKTRGQQVTLRCSSQSGHNTVSWYQQALGQGPQFIFQYYREEENGRGNFPPRFSGLQFPNYSSELNVNALELDDSALYLCASGLDGNYGYTFGSGTRLTVV.

This clonotype was detected ten times or more. The gene calls are TRBV4-2 and TRBJ1-6, with no clear D. This CDR3 spans 14 amino acids. V lost 0 bases and J lost 7, with 7 bases in between. Germline loops: CDR1 LGHNA, CDR2 YNFKEQ. The CDR3 sequence: CASSQEAENSPLHF. The CDR3 DNA is TGTGCCAGCAGCCAAGAGGCAGAGAATTCACCCCTCCACTTT.